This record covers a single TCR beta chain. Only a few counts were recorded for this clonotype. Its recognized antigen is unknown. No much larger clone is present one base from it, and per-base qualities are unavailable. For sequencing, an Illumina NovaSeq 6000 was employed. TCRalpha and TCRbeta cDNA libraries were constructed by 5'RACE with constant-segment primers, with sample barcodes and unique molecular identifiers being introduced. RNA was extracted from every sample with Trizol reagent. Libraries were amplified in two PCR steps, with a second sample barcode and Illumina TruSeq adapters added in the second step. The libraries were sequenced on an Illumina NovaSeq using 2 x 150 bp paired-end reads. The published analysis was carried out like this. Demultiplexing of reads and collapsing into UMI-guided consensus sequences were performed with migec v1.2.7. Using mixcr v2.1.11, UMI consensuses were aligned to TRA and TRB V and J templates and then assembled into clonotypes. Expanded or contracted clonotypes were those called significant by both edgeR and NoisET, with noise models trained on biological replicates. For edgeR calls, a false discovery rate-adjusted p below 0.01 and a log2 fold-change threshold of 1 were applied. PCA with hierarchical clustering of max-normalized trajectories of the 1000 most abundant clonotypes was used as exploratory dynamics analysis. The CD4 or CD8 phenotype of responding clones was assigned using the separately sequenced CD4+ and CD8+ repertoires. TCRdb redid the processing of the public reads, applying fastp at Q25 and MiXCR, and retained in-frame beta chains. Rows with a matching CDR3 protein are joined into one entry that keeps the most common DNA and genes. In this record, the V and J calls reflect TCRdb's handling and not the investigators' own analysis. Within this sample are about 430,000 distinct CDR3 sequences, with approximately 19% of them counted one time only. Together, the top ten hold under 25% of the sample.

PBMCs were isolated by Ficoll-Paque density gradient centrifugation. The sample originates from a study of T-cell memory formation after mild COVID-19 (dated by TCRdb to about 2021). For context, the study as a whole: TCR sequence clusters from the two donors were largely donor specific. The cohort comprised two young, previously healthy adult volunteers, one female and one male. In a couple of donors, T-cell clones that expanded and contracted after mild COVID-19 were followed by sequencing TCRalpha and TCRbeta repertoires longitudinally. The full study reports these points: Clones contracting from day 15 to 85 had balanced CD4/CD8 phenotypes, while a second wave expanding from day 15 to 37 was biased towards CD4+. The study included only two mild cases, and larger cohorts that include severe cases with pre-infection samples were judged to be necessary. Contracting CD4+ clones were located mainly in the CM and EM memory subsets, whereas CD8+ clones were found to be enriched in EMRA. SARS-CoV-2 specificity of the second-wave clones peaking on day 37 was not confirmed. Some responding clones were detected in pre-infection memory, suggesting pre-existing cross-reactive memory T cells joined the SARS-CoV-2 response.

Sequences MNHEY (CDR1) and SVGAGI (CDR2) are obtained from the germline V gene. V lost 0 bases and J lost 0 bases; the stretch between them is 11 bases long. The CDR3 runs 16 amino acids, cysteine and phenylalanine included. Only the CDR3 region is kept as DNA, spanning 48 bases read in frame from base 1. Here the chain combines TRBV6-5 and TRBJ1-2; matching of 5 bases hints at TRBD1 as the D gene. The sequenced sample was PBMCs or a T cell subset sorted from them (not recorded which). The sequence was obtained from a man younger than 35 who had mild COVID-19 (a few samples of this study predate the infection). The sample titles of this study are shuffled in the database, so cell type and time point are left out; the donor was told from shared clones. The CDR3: CASSYSGVGANYGYTF. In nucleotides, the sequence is TGTGCCAGCAGTTACTCTGGGGTGGGGGCTAACTATGGCTACACCTTC.